A selection of T cell receptor beta chains follows, all from one sample in a study of identical twins. TCRdb recomputed calls from the 5' RACE reads with MiXCR, one row per CDR3 protein. In the table there are approximately 700,000 distinct CDR3 sequences, over 15% of which are singletons. Another study also made use of these data, one on T cells expressing NK-cell markers.

Sequences were obtained from PBMCs. The receptors originated from a woman aged 18-29 years in good health. The CDR3 runs from the conserved cysteine through the conserved F or W. A D gene is named only where the DNA matches it firmly. Where a row states a size, it is once, few, many or the class of an expanded clone; other rows omit it.

abundance,d_gene,v_gene,j_gene,CDR3nt,CDR3aa
.,.,TRBV11-3,TRBJ2-1,TGTGCCAGCAGCCTAGTCGGTCAGTCAAATGAGCAGTTCTTC,CASSLVGQSNEQFF
.,TRBD2,TRBV7-2,TRBJ2-1,TGTGCCAGCAGCCATTCCGATGGGACTAATTACAATGAGCAGTTCTTC,CASSHSDGTNYNEQFF
few,.,TRBV10-3,TRBJ1-1,TGTGCCATCAGTTGGGGGGCGAAACGGACGGGGACTGAAGCTTTCTTT,CAISWGAKRTGTEAFF
.,TRBD1,TRBV10-3,TRBJ1-6,TGTGCCATCGGTACAGGGGCAGATTCACCCCTCCACTTT,CAIGTGADSPLHF
.,TRBD1,TRBV4-1,TRBJ2-2,TGCGCCAGCAGCCCCGGGACAGGGGGCTTGGCCGGGGAGCTGTTTTTT,CASSPGTGGLAGELFF
.,.,TRBV7-8,TRBJ1-5,TGTGCCAGCAGCCGGGGGGCGCTACCAGAGGGCAATCAGCCCCAGCATTTT,CASSRGALPEGNQPQHF
.,.,TRBV7-2,TRBJ2-1,TGTGCCAGCGGGCTCTGGGGGAACTACAATGAGCAGTTCTTC,CASGLWGNYNEQFF
.,.,TRBV7-9,TRBJ2-2,TGTGCCAGTGTCCTGGCTGGGGAGCTGTTTTTT,CASVLAGELFF
.,TRBD2,TRBV20-1,TRBJ2-1,TGCAGTGCTCGGGGACTAGCGCACAATGAGCAGTTCTTC,CSARGLAHNEQFF
few,.,TRBV20-1,TRBJ2-7,TGCAGTGCCGTGGACGGTCCATCCTACGAGCAGTACTTC,CSAVDGPSYEQYF
.,.,TRBV12-3/TRBV12-4,TRBJ2-1,TGTGCCAGCAGTTTAGCGCTGTCGACCTACAATGAGCAGTTCTTC,CASSLALSTYNEQFF
few,.,TRBV7-9,TRBJ2-7,TGTGCCAGCAGCTTACAGGGGACCTCCCACGAGCAGTACTTC,CASSLQGTSHEQYF
few,TRBD1,TRBV29-1,TRBJ2-2,TGCAGCGTGGGACAGGGGTCCAACACCGGGGAGCTGTTTTTT,CSVGQGSNTGELFF
few,.,TRBV6-1,TRBJ1-5,TGTGCCAGCAGTGAGTTTGGGGTTCAGCCCCAGCATTTT,CASSEFGVQPQHF
.,.,TRBV6-1,TRBJ2-1,TGTGCCAGCAACCGCAGGGGAGCTCTAAACAATGAGCAGTTCTTC,CASNRRGALNNEQFF
.,.,TRBV20-1,TRBJ2-7,TGCAGTGCTAGAGATCTCGCCCACGTCGGGGACGAGCAGTACTTC,CSARDLAHVGDEQYF
few,.,TRBV4-3,TRBJ2-2,TGCGCCAGCAGCCAAGAAGGAGGCTGGGGGACTTCGAACACCGGGGAGCTGTTTTTT,CASSQEGGWGTSNTGELFF
few,TRBD2,TRBV5-1,TRBJ2-3,TGCGCCAGCAGAGCGGGGCTGTGGGCAGATACGCAGTATTTT,CASRAGLWADTQYF